The 6 T cell receptor beta chains below come from one sample, sequenced in a study of cytomegalovirus exposure and HLA in healthy donors. Primers: 60 Vbeta forward and 13 Jbeta reverse. The repertoire was sequenced with immunoSEQ multiplex PCR; TCRdb's copy has only in-frame clones and lacks some. The sample holds roughly 55,000 clones, roughly 71% seen once. The specimen was PBMCs. All receptors come from a man between 40 and 49 years old in good health and CMV-seropositive.

The genes are TRBV30 and TRBJ1-2, with D perhaps TRBD1 (5 bases). There are 13 residues in the CDR3. V was clipped by 5 bases and J by 6 bases, with 16 bases between them. The germline gives CDR1 GTSNPN, CDR2 SVGIG (reference sequence). The CDR3 sequence: CAWDFLQGDGYTF. CDR3 DNA: TGTGCCTGGGACTTTCTCCAGGGCGATGGCTACACCTTC.

The rearrangement links TRBV6-1 to TRBJ1-5, with TRBD1 matching over 7 bases. The germline CDR1 and CDR2 sequences are MNHNS and SASEGT. The CDR3 spans 15 residues. The J segment lost 4 bases and the V segment lost 7 bases, leaving 10 bases of the junction unmatched. The DNA for the CDR3 is TGTGCCAGCACCTCTTACAGGGGATGGAATCAGCCCCAGCATTTT. The encoded protein is CASTSYRGWNQPQHF.

The chain links TRBV5-1 to TRBJ1-3, with a possible D match to TRBD1 (6 bases). Germline V gene sequence: CDR1 SGHRS, CDR2 YFSETQ. Trimming removed 5 bases at V and 10 bases at J, with 19 bases between. This CDR3 comprises 14 residues. CDR3 DNA: TGCGCCAGCAGGAGGGGGACGGAAACAGAGACCATATATTTT. This sequence encodes CASRRGTETETIYF.

The chain combines TRBV11-1 with TRBJ2-3; D call uncertain. This CDR3 is 14 amino acids long. The V gene's germline CDR1 is SGHAT and CDR2 FQDESV (reference sequence). The V gene lost 8 bases and the J gene lost 2 bases, with 14 bases spanning the gap. The CDR3 region has the DNA TGTGCCAGCGCTAACTCGGTCTCCACAGATACGCAGTATTTT. Its protein is CASANSVSTDTQYF.

This CDR3 is CASSLEYREDGGNTIYF. In nucleotides, the CDR3 is TGCGCCAGCAGCTTGGAGTATCGAGAAGACGGGGGAAACACCATATATTTT. The chain has TRBV5-1 and TRBJ1-3; the D is unclear. Trimming removed 0 bases at V and 4 bases at J, with 17 bases between. CDR1 is SGHRS, CDR2 YFSETQ, per germline. The CDR3 length is 17 residues. The full variable domain, rest sourced from reference TRBV5-1 and TRBJ1-3, is KAGVTQTPRYLIKTRGQQVTLSCSPISGHRSVSWYQQTPGQGLQFLFEYFSETQRNKGNFPGRFSGRQFSNSRSEMNVSTLELGDSALYLCASSLEYREDGGNTIYFGEGSWLTVV.

The V gene is TRBV4-2, the J gene TRBJ1-6; D call uncertain. The V gene lost 0 bases and the J gene lost 10 bases, with 16 bases spanning the gap. There are 16 residues in the CDR3. Germline CDR1 and CDR2: LGHNA and YNFKEQ. The CDR3 reads CASSQDSRSGNSPLHF. In nucleotides, the CDR3 is TGTGCCAGCAGCCAAGATAGCCGTAGCGGGAACTCACCCCTCCACTTT.